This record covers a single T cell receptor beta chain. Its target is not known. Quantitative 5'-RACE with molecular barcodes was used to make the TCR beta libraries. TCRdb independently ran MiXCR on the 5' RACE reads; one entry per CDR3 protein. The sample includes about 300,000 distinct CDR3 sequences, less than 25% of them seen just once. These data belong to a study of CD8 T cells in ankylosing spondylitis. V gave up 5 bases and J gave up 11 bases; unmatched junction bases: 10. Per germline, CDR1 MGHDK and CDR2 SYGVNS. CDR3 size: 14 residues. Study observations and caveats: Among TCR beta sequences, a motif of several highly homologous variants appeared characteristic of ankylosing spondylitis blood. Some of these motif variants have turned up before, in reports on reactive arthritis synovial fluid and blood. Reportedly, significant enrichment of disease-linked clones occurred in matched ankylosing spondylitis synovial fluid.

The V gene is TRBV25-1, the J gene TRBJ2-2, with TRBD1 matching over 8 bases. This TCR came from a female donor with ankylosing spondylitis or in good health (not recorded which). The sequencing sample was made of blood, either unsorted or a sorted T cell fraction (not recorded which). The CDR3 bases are TGTGCCAGCAGTCGGGACAGGTCACCGGGCGAGCTGTTTTTT. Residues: CASSRDRSPGELFF. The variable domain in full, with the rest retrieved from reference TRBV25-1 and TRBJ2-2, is EADIYQTPRYLVIGTGKKITLECSQTMGHDKMYWYQQDPGMELHLIHYSYGVNSTEKGDLSSESTVSRIRTEHFPLTLESARPSHTSQYLCASSRDRSPGELFFGEGSRLTVL.